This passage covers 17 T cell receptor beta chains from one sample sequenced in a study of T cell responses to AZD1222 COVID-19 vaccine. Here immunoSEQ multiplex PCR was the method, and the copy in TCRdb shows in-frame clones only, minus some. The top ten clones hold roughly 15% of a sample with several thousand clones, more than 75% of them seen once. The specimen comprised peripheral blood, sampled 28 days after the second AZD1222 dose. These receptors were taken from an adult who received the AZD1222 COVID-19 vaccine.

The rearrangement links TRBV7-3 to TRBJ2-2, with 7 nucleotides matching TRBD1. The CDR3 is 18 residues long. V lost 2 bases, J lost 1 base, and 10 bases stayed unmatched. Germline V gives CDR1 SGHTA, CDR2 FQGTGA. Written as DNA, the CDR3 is TGTGCCAGCAGCTTAGGACCCGACAGGGCCTTGAACACCGGGGAGCTGTTTTTT. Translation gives CASSLGPDRALNTGELFF.

The CDR3 region has the DNA TGTGCCAGCAGTTACAGGCTAGCGGCCCGTACGGATGAGCAGTTCTTC. This gives the protein CASSYRLAARTDEQFF. J is TRBJ2-1 and V is TRBV6-5, with 7 bases matching TRBD2. After removal of 2 bases from V and 8 bases from J, the junction contained 12 bases not matched to a gene. In germline, CDR1 is MNHEY, CDR2 SVGAGI. The CDR3 consists of 16 residues.

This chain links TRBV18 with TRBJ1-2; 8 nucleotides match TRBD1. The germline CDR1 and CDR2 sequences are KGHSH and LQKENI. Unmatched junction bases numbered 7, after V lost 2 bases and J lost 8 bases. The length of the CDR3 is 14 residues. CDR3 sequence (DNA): TGTGCCAGCTCACCAAGGGCACAGGGGGAAGGCTACACCTTC. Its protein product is CASSPRAQGEGYTF.

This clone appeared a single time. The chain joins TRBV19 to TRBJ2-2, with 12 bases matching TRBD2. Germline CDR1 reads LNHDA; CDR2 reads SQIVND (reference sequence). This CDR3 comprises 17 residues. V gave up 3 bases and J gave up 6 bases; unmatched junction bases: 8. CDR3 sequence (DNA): TGTGCCAGTAGTATTCTGCTAGCGGGAGGGTCGGCCGGGGAGCTGTTTTTT. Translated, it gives CASSILLAGGSAGELFF.

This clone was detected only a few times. The CDR3 is CASSQEQGNEKLFF. In DNA, the CDR3 is TGCGCCAGCAGCCAAGAGCAGGGTAATGAAAAACTGTTTTTT. The V call is TRBV4-3, the J call TRBJ1-4; D may be TRBD1 (5 bases). CDR1 is LGHNA and CDR2 is YSLEER in the germline V gene. CDR3 size: 14 residues. Trimming left V 0 bases short and J 4 bases short, with 6 bases between.

CDR3 residues: CASSLVKLAGYEQFF. The CDR3 DNA reads as TGTGCCAGCAGCTTAGTTAAGCTAGCGGGCTATGAGCAGTTCTTC. The genes are TRBV7-2 and TRBJ2-1; the match to TRBD2 covers 8 bases. This CDR3 has 15 residues. J gave up 8 bases and V 1 base, and 7 bases lay outside the gene matches. CDR1 SGHTA and CDR2 FQGNSA come from the germline V gene. Drawing the rest from reference TRBV7-2 and TRBJ2-1, the complete variable domain is GAGVSQSPSNKVTEKGKDVELRCDPISGHTALYWYRQSLGQGLEFLIYFQGNSAPDKSGLPSDRFSAERTGGSVSTLTIQRTQQEDSAVYLCASSLVKLAGYEQFFGPGTRLTVL.

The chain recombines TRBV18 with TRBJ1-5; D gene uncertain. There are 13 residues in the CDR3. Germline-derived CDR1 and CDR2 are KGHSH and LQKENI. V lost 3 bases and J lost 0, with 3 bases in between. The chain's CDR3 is CASSPGSNQPQHF. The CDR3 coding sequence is TGTGCCAGCTCACCCGGTAGCAATCAGCCCCAGCATTTT.

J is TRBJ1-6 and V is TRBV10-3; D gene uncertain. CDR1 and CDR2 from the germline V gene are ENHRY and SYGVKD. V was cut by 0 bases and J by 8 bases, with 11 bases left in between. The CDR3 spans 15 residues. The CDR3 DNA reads TGTGCCATCAGTGAGTCTCCGGGTTCAGATTCACCCCTCCACTTT. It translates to CAISESPGSDSPLHF.

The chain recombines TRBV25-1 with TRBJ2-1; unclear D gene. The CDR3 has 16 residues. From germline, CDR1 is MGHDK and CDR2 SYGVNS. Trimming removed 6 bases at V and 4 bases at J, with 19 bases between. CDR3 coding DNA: TGTGCCAGCAGCGGTGATAGGCGGTCCCTTTACAATGAGCAGTTCTTC. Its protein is CASSGDRRSLYNEQFF.

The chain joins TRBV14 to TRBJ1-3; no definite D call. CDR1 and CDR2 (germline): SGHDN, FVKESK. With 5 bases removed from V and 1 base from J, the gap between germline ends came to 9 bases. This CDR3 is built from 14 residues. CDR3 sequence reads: CASSKRLSGNTIYF. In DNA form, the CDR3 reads TGTGCCAGCAGCAAAAGGCTTTCTGGAAACACCATATATTTT.

CDR3 sequence: CASRRTARGGAFF. The CDR3 coding sequence is TGTGCCAGCAGACGTACGGCCAGGGGGGGGGCTTTCTTT. The chain links TRBV6-5 to TRBJ1-1; TRBD1 agrees at 7 bases. This CDR3 has 13 residues. Germline CDR1 reads MNHEY; CDR2 reads SVGAGI. V dropped 6 bases and J dropped 11; count of bases not matched to a gene: 12.

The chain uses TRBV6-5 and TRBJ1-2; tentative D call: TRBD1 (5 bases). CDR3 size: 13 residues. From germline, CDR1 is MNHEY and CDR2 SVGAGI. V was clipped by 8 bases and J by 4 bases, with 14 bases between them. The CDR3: CASGIDSTYGYTF. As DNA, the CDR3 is TGTGCCAGCGGAATAGACAGCACCTATGGCTACACCTTC.

The CDR3 loop is CATRPTGMNTEAFF. Here the CDR3 DNA reads TGTGCCACCCGCCCGACAGGAATGAACACTGAAGCTTTCTTT. This sequence joins TRBV6-4 and TRBJ1-1, with a weak D call TRBD1 (6 bases). Germline CDR1 reads MRHNA; CDR2 reads SNTAGT. Trimming pared 10 bases from V and 0 bases from J, leaving 15 bases between. The CDR3 totals 14 residues.

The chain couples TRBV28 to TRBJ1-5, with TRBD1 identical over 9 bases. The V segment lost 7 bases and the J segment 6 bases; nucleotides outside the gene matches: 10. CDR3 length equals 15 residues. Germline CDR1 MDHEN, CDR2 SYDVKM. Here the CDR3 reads CASTSPGQGGQPQHF. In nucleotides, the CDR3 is TGTGCCAGCACCTCTCCGGGACAGGGTGGTCAGCCCCAGCATTTT.

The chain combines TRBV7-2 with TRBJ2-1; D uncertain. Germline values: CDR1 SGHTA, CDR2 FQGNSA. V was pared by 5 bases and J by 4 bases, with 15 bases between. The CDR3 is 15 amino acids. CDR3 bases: TGTGCCAGCAGCCTTGCCGTAGGAACATACAATGAGCAGTTCTTC. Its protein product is CASSLAVGTYNEQFF.

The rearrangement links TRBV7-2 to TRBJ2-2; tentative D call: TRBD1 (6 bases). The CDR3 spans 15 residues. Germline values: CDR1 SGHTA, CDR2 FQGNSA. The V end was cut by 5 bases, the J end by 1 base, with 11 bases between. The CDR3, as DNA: TGTGCCAGCAGCACCCAGGGACAGAACACCGGGGAGCTGTTTTTT. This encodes CASSTQGQNTGELFF.

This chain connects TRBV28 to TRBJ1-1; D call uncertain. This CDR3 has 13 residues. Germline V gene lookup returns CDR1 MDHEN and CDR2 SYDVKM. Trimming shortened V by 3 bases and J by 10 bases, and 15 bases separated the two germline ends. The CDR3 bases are TGTGCCAGCAGTTTCTCATTGACGGCCGGAGCTTTCTTT. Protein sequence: CASSFSLTAGAFF.